One and the same sample provided the 2 T cell receptor beta chains below, sequenced in a study of T cell changes during pregnancy in multiple sclerosis (dated 2019 in TCRdb). Libraries were built with the immunoSEQ multiplex PCR assay. Here the immuneACCESS table is served through TCRdb, limited to in-frame sequences with V and J called. Missing clones are a known gap in these copies; in checked studies unresolved V genes cover under half, and the rest lacks a known reason. The sample data list around 23,000 clones, and 90% of these were observed just once. Under 10% of the sample goes to the ten largest clones. The source material was CD8+ T cells from peripheral blood mononuclear cells, sampled in the third trimester of pregnancy. The origin of the receptors is a female donor in good health, enrolled as a control in a pregnancy study.

This CDR3 reads CASSYTLGLAGRRRETQYF. CDR3 sequence (DNA): TGTGCCAGCAGCTATACGCTAGGACTAGCGGGGCGCAGGCGGGAGACCCAGTACTTC. The V and J genes are TRBV7-6 and TRBJ2-5; the match to TRBD2 covers 12 bases. Germline CDR1 and CDR2: SGHVS and FNYEAQ. Trimming at V came to 4 bases and at J to 5 bases, leaving 17 bases not matched to a gene. The CDR3 totals 19 residues.

J is TRBJ2-5 and V is TRBV7-9; D is possibly TRBD2 (6 bases). Germline CDR1 and CDR2: SEHNR and FQNEAQ (reference sequence). V dropped 4 bases and J dropped 5 bases, with 17 bases sitting between them. The CDR3 consists of 15 residues. The CDR3 DNA sequence: TGTGCCAGCAGCTCCCCTGGCGGGGTGGAGGAGACCCAGTACTTC. Translated: CASSSPGGVEETQYF. Combining the CDR3 with reference TRBV7-9 and TRBJ2-5 gives the whole variable domain DTGVSQNPRHKITKRGQNVTFRCDPISEHNRLYWYRQTLGQGPEFLTYFQNEAQLEKSRLLSDRFSAERPKGSFSTLEIQRTEQGDSAMYLCASSSPGGVEETQYFGPGTRLLVL.